A selection of T cell receptor beta chains follows, all from one sample in a study of human T cells and chemical hapten exposure. TCRdb itself ran the RACE reads through MiXCR, one entry per CDR3 protein. The data contain 65,000 or so distinct CDR3 sequences, approximately 6.1% of them singletons. Sequencing input: whole blood. Source of these receptors: a female donor in good health. Some clones in this sample may be carry-over from other donors' samples. Each CDR3 is given without its conserved first and last residue.

TRBJ2-4 | TRBV20-1 | SARVGPKELAKNIQY
TRBJ2-5 | TRBV24-1 | ATSDLSGYPLQETQY
TRBJ2-5 | TRBV29-1 | STQRHSQETQY
TRBJ1-5 | TRBV5-8 | ASSIGQGAFQPQH
TRBJ2-5 | TRBV5-1 | ASSWTVQETQY
TRBJ2-3 | TRBV5-4 | ASSSIESSTDTQY
TRBJ2-3 | TRBV5-1 | ASTLRHTDTQY
TRBJ1-3 | TRBV28 | ASSQGHSGNTIY
TRBJ2-7 | TRBV10-1 | ASSEVAGGRPYEQY
TRBJ2-1 | TRBV19 | ASTLDPAGEQF
TRBJ1-1 | TRBV12-3/TRBV12-4 | ASWRGGVEGAF